What follows describes a single T cell receptor beta chain. Its cognate antigen is unknown. The sample originates from a study of shared clonotypes between healthy human individuals. Study summary: Sampling drew on donors who were a couple of women and three men aged 18 to 49.

Across several immunoSEQ plates, the genomic DNA of each subset was split evenly. TCRdb's table, derived via immunoSEQ multiplex PCR, lists solely in-frame clones and lacks some. The sample carries some 790,000 clones, around 77% recorded once. The study, taken as a whole, reports: Compared with memory subsets, naive subsets generally had larger estimated richness. Sequencing depth was a factor that was expected to affect clonotype sharing among donors.

This CDR3 spans 15 amino acids. V shed 4 bases and J 7 bases; nucleotides not matched to a gene: 7. Germline-derived CDR1 and CDR2 are SNHLY and FYNNEI. The source is a woman in her twenties or thirties in good health. V gene TRBV2 combines with J gene TRBJ2-4; 10 bases match TRBD2. The sequenced material came from memory CD4+ T cells sorted from blood. Stated subset: CD45RA-negative fraction. The CDR3 bases are TGTGCCAGCAGTGGCCTAGCGGGAGTCGGGAACATTCAGTACTTC. This encodes CASSGLAGVGNIQYF.